These T cell receptor beta chains were read from a single sample in a study of blood T cell repertoires in COVID-19. Profiled with immunoSEQ multiplex PCR; TCRdb holds only in-frame clones, not every one. Here the sample spans about 62,000 clones, roughly 90% being singletons. Material for sequencing was peripheral blood. These receptors were obtained from an elderly woman with acute or convalescent COVID-19. CDR3s include the opening cysteine and the closing phenylalanine or tryptophan. The D gene is left open where the match is weak. Only part of the rows carry a size: once, few, many, or a class if the clone is expanded.

v_gene	d_gene	j_gene	abundance	CDR3aa	CDR3nt
TRBV7-3	-	TRBJ2-7	-	CASSRTGTSYEQYF	TGTGCCAGCAGCAGAACCGGGACTTCCTACGAGCAGTACTTC
TRBV27	TRBD1	TRBJ1-1	-	CASRRKPTGLDTEAFF	TGTGCCAGCAGGAGGAAGCCGACAGGGCTTGACACTGAAGCTTTCTTT
TRBV5-6	-	TRBJ1-2	few	CASSLGRGTGYTF	TGTGCCAGCAGCTTGGGTAGGGGGACTGGCTACACCTTC
TRBV24-1	-	TRBJ2-3	-	CATCSGVTDTQYF	TGTGCCACCTGTTCGGGAGTCACAGATACGCAGTATTTT
TRBV9	-	TRBJ2-1	-	CASSVGAGAYNEQFF	TGTGCCAGCAGCGTAGGGGCGGGGGCTTACAATGAGCAGTTCTTC
TRBV5-1	-	TRBJ1-4	-	CASSLGRGSEKLFF	TGCGCCAGCAGCTTAGGCCGGGGGAGTGAAAAACTGTTTTTT
TRBV7-9	-	TRBJ1-2	-	CASALRFGGSNYGYTF	TGTGCCAGCGCCCTACGGTTCGGAGGATCTAACTATGGCTACACCTTC
TRBV7-3	-	TRBJ2-3	-	CASSLSGGDTQYF	TGTGCCAGCAGCTTGAGCGGTGGGGATACGCAGTATTTT
TRBV19	-	TRBJ2-3	few	CASSINRDTQYF	TGTGCCAGTAGTATTAATCGGGATACGCAGTATTTT
TRBV6-5	TRBD1	TRBJ1-6	-	CASSRTGPNSPLHF	TGTGCCAGCAGCCGGACAGGACCCAATTCACCCCTCCACTTT
TRBV27	-	TRBJ1-6	-	CASSLDLRGSYNSPLHF	TGTGCCAGCAGTCTAGACCTACGGGGCTCCTATAATTCACCCCTCCACTTT
TRBV7-6	TRBD1	TRBJ1-4	-	CASSLDGTGDEKLFF	TGTGCCAGCAGCTTGGACGGGACAGGGGATGAAAAACTGTTTTTT
TRBV27	TRBD1	TRBJ2-5	-	CASSRQTGDGGTQYF	TGTGCCAGCAGCCGTCAAACAGGGGATGGTGGGACCCAGTACTTC
TRBV7-2	-	TRBJ1-5	few	CASSLARYQPQHF	TGTGCCAGCAGCTTAGCGCGGTATCAGCCCCAGCATTTT
TRBV15	TRBD1	TRBJ1-4	few	CATSRASSGQGNEKLFF	TGTGCCACCAGCAGGGCATCTTCGGGACAGGGTAATGAAAAACTGTTTTTT
TRBV18	TRBD1	TRBJ1-4	-	CASSPLGTANEKLFF	TGTGCCAGCTCACCTCTCGGGACAGCTAATGAAAAACTGTTTTTT
TRBV5-4	-	TRBJ2-5	-	CASSLVLGETQYF	TGTGCCAGCAGCTTGGTGCTCGGAGAGACCCAGTACTTC
TRBV2	TRBD1	TRBJ1-5	-	CASSAQGAVNQPQHF	TGTGCCAGCAGCGCCCAGGGGGCTGTGAATCAGCCCCAGCATTTT
TRBV23-1	TRBD1	TRBJ1-5	once	CASRGTGGSAQPQHF	TGCGCCAGTCGGGGAACAGGGGGATCGGCTCAGCCCCAGCATTTT
TRBV19	TRBD2	TRBJ2-3	-	CASSTSGWETDTQYF	TGTGCCAGTAGTACTAGCGGGTGGGAGACAGATACGCAGTATTTT
TRBV5-1	-	TRBJ2-2	-	CASSPVQRLAGELFF	TGCGCCAGCAGCCCCGTCCAGAGGTTAGCCGGGGAGCTGTTTTTT
TRBV9	TRBD2	TRBJ2-5	-	CASSVIAGGEETQYF	TGTGCCAGCAGCGTAATAGCGGGGGGGGAAGAGACCCAGTACTTC
TRBV28	TRBD1	TRBJ1-1	-	CASSPTGQGAVTEAFF	TGTGCCAGCAGCCCGACCGGACAGGGGGCGGTCACTGAAGCTTTCTTT
TRBV3-1/TRBV3-2	TRBD2	TRBJ2-5	-	CASSQRLADQETQYF	TGTGCCAGCAGCCAAAGACTAGCGGACCAAGAGACCCAGTACTTC